This is a list of T cell receptor beta chains from one sample in a study of T cell repertoires in cytomegalovirus infection. For these receptors, no antigen is known. One entry per CDR3 protein results from TCRdb running MiXCR on the reads. The table shows 800,000 to 950,000 distinct CDR3 sequences, with roughly 33% occurring only once. The sample was cultured CD8+ T cells from PBMCs, taken from culture after CMV antigen stimulation. The receptors come from a human donor in good health (CMV status not recorded). Some clones in this sample may be carry-over from other donors' samples. The CDR3 runs from the conserved cysteine through the conserved F or W. A D gene is named only where the DNA matches it firmly. Clone size appears in some rows only: once, few, many, or a class for an expanded clone.

TRBV6-1	.	few	TRBJ1-6	TGTGCCAGCAGTGAATTAGGATACGGTAATTCACCCCTCCACTTT	CASSELGYGNSPLHF
TRBV11-3	.	.	TRBJ1-2	TGTGCCAGCAGCTTAGACAGGGAGAGACGCTATGGCTACACCTTC	CASSLDRERRYGYTF
TRBV7-9	.	few	TRBJ2-5	TGTGCCAGCAGTCGGGGCCAGGAGACCCAGTACTTC	CASSRGQETQYF
TRBV12-3/TRBV12-4	.	many	TRBJ1-4	TGTGCCAGCAGCCGCGACAGCCCAAATGAAAAACTGTTTTTT	CASSRDSPNEKLFF
TRBV7-8	TRBD2	few	TRBJ2-3	TGTGCCAGCAGCCCCTCCCGGGGGGGGTTTGATACGCAGTATTTT	CASSPSRGGFDTQYF
TRBV7-9	.	many	TRBJ2-3	TGTGCCAGCAGCCCGCAGTCCGGGACACGACCAGATACGCAGTATTTT	CASSPQSGTRPDTQYF
TRBV7-9	.	few	TRBJ1-2	TGTGCCAGCAGCTTAGCATCCGGCCCGTATGGCTACACCTTC	CASSLASGPYGYTF
TRBV12-3/TRBV12-4	TRBD1	.	TRBJ2-3	TGTGCCAGCAGTCAGACAGGGGCCGGGGGCATAGTGCAGTATTTT	CASSQTGAGGIVQYF
TRBV7-9	.	many	TRBJ2-1	TGTGCCAGCAGCTTGCCCGGACACGGAGATGAGCAGTTCTTC	CASSLPGHGDEQFF
TRBV27	.	.	TRBJ1-4	TGTGCCAGCAGTTTATGGGCCTGGAAGGCTAATGAAAAACTGTTTTTT	CASSLWAWKANEKLFF
TRBV12-3/TRBV12-4	.	many	TRBJ1-1	TGTGCCAGCAGTTTGTGGGTGAACACTGAAGCTTTCTTT	CASSLWVNTEAFF
TRBV15	.	.	TRBJ2-3	TGTGCCACCAGCACCCTTTACGTAGATACGCAGTATTTT	CATSTLYVDTQYF
TRBV27	.	few	TRBJ1-5	TGTGCCAGCCAAGGGGCAGGGCTAGACAAGCCCCAGCATTTT	CASQGAGLDKPQHF
TRBV24-1	.	.	TRBJ2-6	TGTGCCACCAGTGATACCATCGGGGCCAACGTCCTGACTTTC	CATSDTIGANVLTF
TRBV7-9	.	few	TRBJ1-2	TGTGCCAGCAGCTTAGAAATAGGCTCTATCGGTGGCTACACCTTC	CASSLEIGSIGGYTF
TRBV19	.	few	TRBJ2-7	TGTGCCAGTAGTATACGAGGGGAGTACTACGAGCAGTACTTC	CASSIRGEYYEQYF
TRBV7-9	.	.	TRBJ2-1	TGTGCCAGCAGCTTCAGGGGTAGCGATGAGCAGTTCTTC	CASSFRGSDEQFF
TRBV20-1	.	.	TRBJ2-3	TGCAGTGCTAGGGGATCTTCACCAGATACGCAGTATTTT	CSARGSSPDTQYF
TRBV7-9	TRBD1	few	TRBJ1-4	TGTGCCAGCAGCAAGACAGGGGCGACTAATGAAAAACTGTTTTTT	CASSKTGATNEKLFF
TRBV6-9	TRBD2	few	TRBJ2-1	TGTGCCAGCACCCTAGCGGGGGCCAGTAACCATGAGCAGTTCTTC	CASTLAGASNHEQFF
TRBV7-3	.	.	TRBJ2-2	TGTGCCAGCAGCTTAAACCGGAATAACACCGGGGAGCTGTTTTTT	CASSLNRNNTGELFF
TRBV10-3	.	.	TRBJ2-7	TGTGCCACCAAGGGGGTTAGCTCCTACGAGCAGTACTTC	CATKGVSSYEQYF
TRBV9	.	.	TRBJ1-3	TGTGCCAGCAGCGTAAAGGGATTGGGAGACACCATATATTTT	CASSVKGLGDTIYF
TRBV28	.	few	TRBJ1-2	TGTGCCAGCAGTTTAGTTACAGGCCAGGAGGGCTACACCTTC	CASSLVTGQEGYTF
TRBV7-9	TRBD2	.	TRBJ2-3	TGTGCCAACAGCTTAGCGGGGGCCAGCACAGATACGCAGTATTTT	CANSLAGASTDTQYF
TRBV24-1	.	few	TRBJ2-1	TGTGCCACCAGTGATTTGGGCAGGTCCGGTGAGCAGTTCTTC	CATSDLGRSGEQFF
TRBV7-8	.	few	TRBJ2-5	TGTGCCAGCAGCATAGAGAACAGCATAAAGACCCAGTACTTC	CASSIENSIKTQYF
TRBV4-1	.	.	TRBJ2-7	TGCGCCAGCAGCCAAGACCCCAGCTGGCCCTACGAGCAGTACTTC	CASSQDPSWPYEQYF
TRBV28	TRBD1	.	TRBJ1-2	TGTGCCAGCAGTCCCGGGACAGGGCGCTACACCTTC	CASSPGTGRYTF
TRBV20-1	TRBD2	.	TRBJ2-3	TGCAGTGCCCCGACTAGCGGGGACCCCACAGATACGCAGTATTTT	CSAPTSGDPTDTQYF
TRBV6-2/TRBV6-3	TRBD2	few	TRBJ2-7	TGTGCCAGCAGTTACCGGCGGGGGTCCTACGAGCAGTACTTC	CASSYRRGSYEQYF